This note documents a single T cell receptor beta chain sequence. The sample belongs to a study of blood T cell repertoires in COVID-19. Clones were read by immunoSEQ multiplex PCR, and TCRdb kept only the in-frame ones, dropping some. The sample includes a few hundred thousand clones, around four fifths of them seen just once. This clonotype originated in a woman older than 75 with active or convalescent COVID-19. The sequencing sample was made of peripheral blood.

CDR3 sequence reads: CASSVGIGSGRNTDTQYF. CDR3 in DNA: TGTGCCAGCAGCGTAGGAATAGGGAGCGGGAGGAATACAGATACGCAGTATTTT. The gene calls are TRBV9 and TRBJ2-3; 9 bases match TRBD2. The CDR3 is 18 amino acids. J was trimmed by 3 bases and V by 0 bases; bases with no gene match: 11. Looked up from germline, CDR1 is SGDLS and CDR2 is YYNGEE.